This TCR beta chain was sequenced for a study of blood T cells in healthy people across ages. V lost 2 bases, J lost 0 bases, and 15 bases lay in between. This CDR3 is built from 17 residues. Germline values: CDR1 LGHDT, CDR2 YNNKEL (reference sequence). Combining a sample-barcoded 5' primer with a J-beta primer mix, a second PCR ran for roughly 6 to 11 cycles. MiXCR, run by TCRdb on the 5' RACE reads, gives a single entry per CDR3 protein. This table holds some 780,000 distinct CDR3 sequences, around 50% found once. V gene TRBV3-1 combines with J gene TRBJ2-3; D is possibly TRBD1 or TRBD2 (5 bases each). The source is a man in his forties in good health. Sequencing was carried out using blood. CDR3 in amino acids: CASSQYIGTASTDTQYF. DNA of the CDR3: TGTGCCAGCAGCCAATATATCGGGACGGCGAGCACAGATACGCAGTATTTT.